The 19 T cell receptor beta chains given below trace back to one sample, sequenced in a study of T-cell memory formation after mild COVID-19. MiXCR, run by TCRdb on the 5' RACE reads, gives a single entry per CDR3 protein. The profile shows hundreds of thousands of distinct CDR3 sequences, 15% to 20% of them singletons. Input material: PBMCs or a T cell subset sorted from them (not recorded which). The origin of the receptors is a man between 18 and 35 years old who had mild COVID-19 (a few samples of this study predate the infection). Cell type and time point are not known.

CDR3 sequence reads: CASGTGRGLDNEQFF. CDR3 sequence (DNA): TGTGCCAGCGGGACCGGGCGGGGGCTCGACAATGAGCAGTTCTTC. The V call is TRBV6-2 or TRBV6-3, the J call TRBJ2-1, with D maybe TRBD2 (7 bases). The CDR3 has 15 residues. Germline CDR1 and CDR2: MNHEY and SVGEGT. V was trimmed by 8 bases and J by 5 bases, leaving 19 bases between them.

J is TRBJ2-3 and V is TRBV7-2; D gene ambiguous. V lost 5 bases and J 4 bases, leaving 10 bases between the germline ends. The CDR3 has 13 residues. The V gene's germline CDR1 is SGHTA and CDR2 FQGNSA. In DNA, the CDR3 is TGTGCCAGCAGCACCTACTCCGCAGATACGCAGTATTTT. It specifies CASSTYSADTQYF.

The sample holds a few counts of this clonotype. The CDR3 spells CASSELGVLGNQPQHF. CDR3 bases: TGTGCCAGCAGTGAACTCGGGGTCTTGGGCAATCAGCCCCAGCATTTT. The chain carries TRBV6-1 and TRBJ1-5, with unresolved D. Germline loops: CDR1 MNHNS, CDR2 SASEGT. V was cut by 2 bases and J by 2 bases, with 13 bases left in between. The CDR3 is made up of 16 amino acids.

This clonotype appeared a few times. The chain carries TRBV7-6 and TRBJ2-2, with D perhaps TRBD1 or TRBD2 (6 bases each). Germline assignment: CDR1 SGHVS and CDR2 FNYEAQ. This CDR3 is built from 14 residues. V was shortened by 1 base and J by 9 bases, with 12 bases between the two germline ends. The CDR3 region is CASSLGPGDWELFF. Here the CDR3 DNA reads TGTGCCAGCAGCTTAGGGCCAGGGGACTGGGAGCTGTTTTTT.

This clonotype showed up just a few times. The chain carries TRBV7-3 and TRBJ2-4, with no clear D. V lost 0 bases to trimming and J lost 8 bases, with 11 bases between them. This CDR3 spans 14 amino acids. Germline values: CDR1 SGHTA, CDR2 FQGTGA. CDR3 nucleotide sequence: TGTGCCAGCAGCTTAACTCCCGGGTGGGACATTCAGTACTTC. Translation gives CASSLTPGWDIQYF.

The gene calls are TRBV6-2 or TRBV6-3 and TRBJ2-7; D gene uncertain. Germline assignment: CDR1 MNHEY and CDR2 SVGEGT. This CDR3 comprises 14 residues. V shed 0 bases and J shed 3 bases, with 9 bases lying between them. CDR3 loop: CASSYSPQYYEQYV. In DNA form, the CDR3 reads TGTGCCAGCAGTTACTCCCCACAGTACTACGAGCAGTACGTC.

The CDR3 DNA sequence: TGCAGCGCAACCATAGGGGGCAGGGGGTCAGATACGCAGTATTTT. Translation: CSATIGGRGSDTQYF. The chain recombines TRBV29-1 with TRBJ2-3; TRBD1 aligns across 7 bases. This CDR3 spans 15 amino acids. Trimming took 7 bases from V and 4 from J; bases not matched to a gene: 14. CDR1 is SQVTM, CDR2 ANQGSEA, per germline.

This clonotype was detected only a few times. The J gene is TRBJ1-6, the V gene TRBV5-1, with no clear D. V lost 0 bases to trimming and J lost 7 bases, with 11 bases between them. The CDR3 covers 15 residues. Germline V CDR1 and CDR2: SGHRS, YFSETQ. Here the CDR3 DNA reads TGCGCCAGCAGCTTGGAGTCGGGTCCGAATTCACCCCTCCACTTT. Translating gives CASSLESGPNSPLHF.

The chain is built from TRBV7-9 and TRBJ2-1; 13 nucleotides line up with TRBD2. Germline CDR1 and CDR2: SEHNR and FQNEAQ (reference sequence). The length of the CDR3 is 16 residues. With V trimmed by 5 bases and J by 7 bases, 8 bases remained unmatched. Here the CDR3 DNA reads TGTGCCAGCAGCCGGACGCCGGGACTAGCGGGGAATGAGCAGTTCTTC. Its protein is CASSRTPGLAGNEQFF.

The chain joins TRBV7-3 to TRBJ1-1; 7 nucleotides align to TRBD1. There are 13 residues in the CDR3. Germline lookup yields CDR1 SGHTA and CDR2 FQGTGA. V lost 4 bases and J lost 7; bases outside the gene matches: 6. This CDR3 reads CASSSQRGLEAFF. The CDR3 nucleotides read TGTGCCAGCAGCTCCCAGAGGGGGCTTGAAGCTTTCTTT. Variable domain in full (rest from reference TRBV7-3 and TRBJ1-1): GAGVSQTPSNKVTEKGKYVELRCDPISGHTALYWYRQSLGQGPEFLIYFQGTGAADDSGLPNDRFFAVRPEGSVSTLKIQRTERGDSAVYLCASSSQRGLEAFFGQGTRLTVV.

This clonotype was observed at least ten times. For the CDR3, the DNA is TGCAGTGCTTCGCCGAGGGGCTATGGCTACACCTTC. Its translation: CSASPRGYGYTF. The rearrangement joins TRBV20-1 to TRBJ1-2; D may be TRBD1 (5 bases). The length of the CDR3 is 12 residues. Germline assignment: CDR1 DFQATT and CDR2 SNEGSKA (reference sequence). Trimming shortened V by 5 bases and J by 4 bases, and 11 bases separated the two germline ends.

This chain joins TRBV7-2 and TRBJ2-5, with no clear D. The CDR3 loop spans 16 amino acids. V was cut by 5 bases and J by 8 bases, with 24 bases left in between. From germline, CDR1 is SGHTA and CDR2 FQGNSA. The CDR3 nucleotides read TGTGCCAGCAGCGCTTCAGTAGGACGGTCCATAGGTACCCAGTACTTC. Its translation: CASSASVGRSIGTQYF.

This clonotype was observed a few times. The rearrangement joins TRBV5-5 to TRBJ2-7; D is possibly TRBD1 (6 bases). The CDR3 runs 15 residues. In germline, CDR1 is SGHKS, CDR2 YYEKEE (reference sequence). This CDR3 reads CASSYQGFLDLRANV. CDR3 nucleotide sequence: TGTGCCAGCAGCTACCAGGGGTTTTTGGACCTACGAGCGAACGTC.

Only a few counts were recorded for this clonotype. For the CDR3, the DNA is TGCAGCGCCGGTAGCCGGGATACGCAGTATTTT. It is translated as CSAGSRDTQYF. The V and J genes are TRBV29-1 and TRBJ2-3; D unclear. The CDR3 extends over 11 amino acids. V gave up 7 bases and J gave up 6 bases, with 11 bases separating them. Looked up from germline, CDR1 is SQVTM and CDR2 is ANQGSEA.

The chain couples TRBV7-2 to TRBJ2-5, with 8 bases matching TRBD2. The germline gives CDR1 SGHTA, CDR2 FQGNSA. CDR3 size: 15 residues. The V and J ends lost 1 base and 6 bases, in that order; junction bases with no gene match: 7. The CDR3 loop reads CASSLDRGGRKTQYF. CDR3 nucleotide sequence: TGTGCCAGCAGCTTAGATCGGGGGGGGCGGAAGACCCAGTACTTC.

This clonotype was seen more than once but under ten times. The chain carries TRBV4-2 and TRBJ1-4; no clear D gene. The CDR3 is made up of 15 amino acids. From germline, CDR1 is LGHNA and CDR2 YNFKEQ. Between the trimmed V and J ends, which lost 0 bases and 3 bases, there was a span of 8 bases. For the CDR3, the DNA is TGTGCCAGCAGCCAAGAGGACGGATCTAATGAAAAACTGTTTTTT. Its translation: CASSQEDGSNEKLFF.

The chain carries TRBV3-1 and TRBJ1-2; the D is unclear. Per germline, CDR1 LGHDT and CDR2 YNNKEL (reference sequence). The ends were cut back, 1 base at V and 6 bases at J, with 15 bases in the middle. CDR3 length: 15 amino acids. The CDR3 is CASSQGARSGDGYTF. CDR3 DNA: TGTGCCAGCAGCCAAGGTGCCCGCAGCGGCGATGGCTACACCTTC.

This chain joins TRBV9 and TRBJ2-1; no firm D call. V shed 3 bases and J shed 6 bases, with 10 bases lying between them. Germline assignment: CDR1 SGDLS and CDR2 YYNGEE. The CDR3 extends over 13 amino acids. CDR3 in amino acids: CASSAGLPNEQFF. The CDR3 nucleotides read TGTGCCAGCAGCGCCGGGCTCCCCAATGAGCAGTTCTTC.

The chain links TRBV5-1 to TRBJ2-4; D tentatively reads TRBD1 or TRBD2 (6 bases each). CDR1 and CDR2 from the germline V gene are SGHRS and YFSETQ. The V end lost 2 bases, the J end lost 0 bases, and 18 bases lay between the germline ends. The CDR3 covers 18 residues. The DNA of the CDR3 is TGCGCCAGCAGCTTCGGCAGGGGAGGATCCCTAGCCAAAAACATTCAGTACTTC. It encodes CASSFGRGGSLAKNIQYF.